This TCR beta chain was recorded in a study of quantifying T cell responses using KT2 cells. The wider study: TCR alpha and beta constant-region primers primed reverse transcription of RNA. The T4 ligation step was estimated to exceed 9% efficiency under optimum conditions.

The CDR3 has 15 amino acids. J gave up 7 bases and V 6 bases, and 10 bases lay outside the gene matches. The cDNA 3' end received a ligated oligonucleotide with a UMI. First-round PCR used approximately 4 cycles and beta primers RC1.1 and RC1.2 covering TRBC1 and TRBC2. In TCRdb, the UMI-ligation and nested PCR reads were re-called with MiXCR into one record per CDR3 protein. The table has tens of thousands of distinct CDR3 sequences, 11% seen once. Study outcomes and limitations: Input KT2 cell number predicted KT2 alpha and beta sequence counts linearly over several orders of magnitude. Even the lowest spike-in, about one KT2 cell per 100,000 PBMC, yielded detectable KT2 sequences.

This clonotype was recorded a few times. The antigen is undetermined. KT2, a clone with a known TCR, was spiked into unfractionated PBMC. Sequences were obtained from PBMCs spiked with cells of the T cell clone KT2. This sequence joins TRBV12-3 or TRBV12-4 and TRBJ2-1; 9 bases map to TRBD2. The source is a human donor. CDR3 loop: CASSPALAGSNEQFF. CDR3 nucleotide sequence: TGTGCCAGCAGCCCCGCGCTAGCGGGATCTAATGAGCAGTTCTTC.